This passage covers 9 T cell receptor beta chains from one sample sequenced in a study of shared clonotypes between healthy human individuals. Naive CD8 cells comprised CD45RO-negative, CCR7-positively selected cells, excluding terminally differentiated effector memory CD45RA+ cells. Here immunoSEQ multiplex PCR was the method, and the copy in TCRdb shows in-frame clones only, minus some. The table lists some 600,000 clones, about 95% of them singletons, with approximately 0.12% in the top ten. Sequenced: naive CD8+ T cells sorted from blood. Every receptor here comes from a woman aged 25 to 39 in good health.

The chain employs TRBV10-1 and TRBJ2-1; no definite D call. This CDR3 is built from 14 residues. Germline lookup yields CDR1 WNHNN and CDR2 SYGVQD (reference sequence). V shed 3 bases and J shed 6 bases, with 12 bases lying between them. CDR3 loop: CASSDSKTGNEQFF. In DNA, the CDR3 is TGCGCCAGCAGTGATTCTAAGACGGGCAATGAGCAGTTCTTC.

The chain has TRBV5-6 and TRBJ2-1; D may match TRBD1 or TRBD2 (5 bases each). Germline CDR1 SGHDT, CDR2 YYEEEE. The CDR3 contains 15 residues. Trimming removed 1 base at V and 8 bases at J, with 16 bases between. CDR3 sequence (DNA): TGTGCCAGCAGCTTGTGGTGGCAGGGAGTGGATGAGCAGTTCTTC. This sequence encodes CASSLWWQGVDEQFF.

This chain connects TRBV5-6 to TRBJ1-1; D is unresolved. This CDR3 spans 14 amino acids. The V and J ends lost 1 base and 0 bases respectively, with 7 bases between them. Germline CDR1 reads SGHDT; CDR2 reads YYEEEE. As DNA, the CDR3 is TGTGCCAGCAGCTTGAGGCAAATGAACACTGAAGCTTTCTTT. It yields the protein CASSLRQMNTEAFF.

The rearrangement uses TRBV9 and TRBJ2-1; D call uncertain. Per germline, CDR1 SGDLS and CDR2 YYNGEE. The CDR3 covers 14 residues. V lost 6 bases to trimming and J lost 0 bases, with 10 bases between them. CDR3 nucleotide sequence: TGTGCCAGCAACATGCACAGCTCCTACAATGAGCAGTTCTTC. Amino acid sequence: CASNMHSSYNEQFF.

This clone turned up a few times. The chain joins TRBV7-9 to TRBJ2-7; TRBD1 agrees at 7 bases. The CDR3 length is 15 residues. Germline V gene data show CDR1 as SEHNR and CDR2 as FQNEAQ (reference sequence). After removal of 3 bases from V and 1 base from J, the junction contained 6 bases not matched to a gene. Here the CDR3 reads CASSFTGTASYEQYF. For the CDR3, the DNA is TGTGCCAGCAGCTTCACCGGGACAGCTTCCTACGAGCAGTACTTC.

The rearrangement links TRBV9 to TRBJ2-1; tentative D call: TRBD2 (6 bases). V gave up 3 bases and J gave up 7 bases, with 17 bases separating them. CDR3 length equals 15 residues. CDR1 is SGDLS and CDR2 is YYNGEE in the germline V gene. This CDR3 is CASSAFPGSPNEQFF. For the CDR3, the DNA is TGTGCCAGCAGCGCCTTCCCCGGGAGCCCGAATGAGCAGTTCTTC.

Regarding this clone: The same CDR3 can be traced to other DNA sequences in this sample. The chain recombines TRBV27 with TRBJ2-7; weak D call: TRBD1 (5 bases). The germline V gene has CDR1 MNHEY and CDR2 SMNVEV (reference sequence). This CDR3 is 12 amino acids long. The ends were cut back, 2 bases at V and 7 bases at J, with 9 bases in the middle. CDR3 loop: CASSLGQGEQYF. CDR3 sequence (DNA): TGTGCCAGCAGTTTAGGGCAGGGTGAGCAGTACTTC.

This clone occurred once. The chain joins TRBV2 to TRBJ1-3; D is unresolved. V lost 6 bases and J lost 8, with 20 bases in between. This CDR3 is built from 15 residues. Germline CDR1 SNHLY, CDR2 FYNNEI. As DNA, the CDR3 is TGTGCCAGCAGGAGATCAAGGGAGATTTTAGACACCATATATTTT. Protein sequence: CASRRSREILDTIYF.

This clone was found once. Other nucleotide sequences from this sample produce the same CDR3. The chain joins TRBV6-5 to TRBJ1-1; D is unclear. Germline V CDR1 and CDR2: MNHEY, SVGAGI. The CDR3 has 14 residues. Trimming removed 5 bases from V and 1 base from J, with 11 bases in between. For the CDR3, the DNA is TGTGCCAGCAGTCCCCCCGGCAGGAACACTGAAGCTTTCTTT. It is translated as CASSPPGRNTEAFF.